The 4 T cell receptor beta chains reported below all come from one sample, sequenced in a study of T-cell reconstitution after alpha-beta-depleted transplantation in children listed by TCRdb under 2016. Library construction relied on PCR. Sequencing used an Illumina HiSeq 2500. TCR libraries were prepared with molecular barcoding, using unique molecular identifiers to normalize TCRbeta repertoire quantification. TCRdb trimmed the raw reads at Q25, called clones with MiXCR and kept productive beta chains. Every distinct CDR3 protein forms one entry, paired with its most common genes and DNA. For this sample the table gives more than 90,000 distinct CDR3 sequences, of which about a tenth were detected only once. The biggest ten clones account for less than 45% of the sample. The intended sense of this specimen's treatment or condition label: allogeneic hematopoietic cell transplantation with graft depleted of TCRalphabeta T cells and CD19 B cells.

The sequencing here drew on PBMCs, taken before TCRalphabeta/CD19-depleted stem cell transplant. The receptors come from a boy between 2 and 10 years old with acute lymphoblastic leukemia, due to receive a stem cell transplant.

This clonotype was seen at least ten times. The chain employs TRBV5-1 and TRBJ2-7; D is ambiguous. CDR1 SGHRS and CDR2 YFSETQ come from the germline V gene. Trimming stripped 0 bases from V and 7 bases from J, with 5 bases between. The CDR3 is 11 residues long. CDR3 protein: CASSLAGEQYF. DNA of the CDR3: TGCGCCAGCAGCTTGGCCGGGGAGCAGTACTTC.

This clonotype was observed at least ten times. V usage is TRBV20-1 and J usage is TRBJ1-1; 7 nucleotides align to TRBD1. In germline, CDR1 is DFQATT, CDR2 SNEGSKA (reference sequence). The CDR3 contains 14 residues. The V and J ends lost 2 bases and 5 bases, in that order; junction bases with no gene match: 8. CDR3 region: CSARPVRGYTEAFF. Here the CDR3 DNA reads TGCAGTGCTAGACCCGTCAGGGGGTATACTGAAGCTTTCTTT.

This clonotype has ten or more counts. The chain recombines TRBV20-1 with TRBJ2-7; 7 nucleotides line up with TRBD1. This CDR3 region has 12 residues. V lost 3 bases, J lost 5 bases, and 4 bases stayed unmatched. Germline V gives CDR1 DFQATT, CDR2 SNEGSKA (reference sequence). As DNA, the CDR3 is TGCAGTGCTAGGACAGGGATCAACGAGCAGTACTTC. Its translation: CSARTGINEQYF.

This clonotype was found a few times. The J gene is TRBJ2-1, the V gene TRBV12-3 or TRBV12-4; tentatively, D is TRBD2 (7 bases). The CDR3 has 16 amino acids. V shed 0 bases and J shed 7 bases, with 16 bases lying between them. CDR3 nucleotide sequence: TGTGCCAGCAGTTTAGCAGGGAGGGGGGGGATGAATGAGCAGTTCTTC. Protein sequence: CASSLAGRGGMNEQFF.